These T cell receptor beta chains were read from a single sample in a study of T cells in Graves' hyperthyroidism and ophthalmopathy. MiXCR, run by TCRdb on the multiplex PCR reads, gives a single entry per CDR3 protein. The table has about 700,000 distinct CDR3 sequences, roughly 15% seen once. Sequenced input: blood. The origin of the receptors is a woman younger than 35 with Graves' hyperthyroidism. Each CDR3 is given with its conserved first and last residue. The order of the fields is D gene, V gene, clone size, J gene, CDR3 DNA, CDR3 protein. A D gene is named only where the DNA matches it firmly. A clone size is listed for some rows: how often the clone was seen (once, few, many), or a class if it is expanded.

d_call: TRBD2; v_call: TRBV20-1; clone_size: few; j_call: TRBJ2-5; cdr3_nt: TGCAGTGCTGGGAGGGAATTTGGGGAGACCCAGTACTTC; cdr3_aa: CSAGREFGETQYF
d_call: TRBD1; v_call: TRBV14; clone_size: .; j_call: TRBJ1-2; cdr3_nt: TGTGCCAGCAGCGTTACGAGACAGGGTAGTCACTATGGCTACACCTTC; cdr3_aa: CASSVTRQGSHYGYTF
d_call: TRBD2; v_call: TRBV9; clone_size: .; j_call: TRBJ2-7; cdr3_nt: TGTGCCAGCAGCGTAGAATCCGCTAGCGGGACCTACGAGCAGTACTTC; cdr3_aa: CASSVESASGTYEQYF
d_call: TRBD1; v_call: TRBV13; clone_size: many; j_call: TRBJ1-1; cdr3_nt: TGTGCCAGCAGCTTTACAGGGGGCGGGGCCACTGAAGCTTTCTTT; cdr3_aa: CASSFTGGGATEAFF
d_call: .; v_call: TRBV14; clone_size: few; j_call: TRBJ2-7; cdr3_nt: TGTGCCAGCAGCCAAGCACCAGACCGCAACTCCTACGAGCAGTACTTC; cdr3_aa: CASSQAPDRNSYEQYF
d_call: .; v_call: TRBV27; clone_size: .; j_call: TRBJ2-7; cdr3_nt: TGTGCCAGCAGTTTACAGGAGGCCTACGAGCAGTACTTC; cdr3_aa: CASSLQEAYEQYF
d_call: .; v_call: TRBV24-1; clone_size: few; j_call: TRBJ1-5; cdr3_nt: TGTGCCACCAGTGTTTCAGGGCAGCCCCAGCATTTT; cdr3_aa: CATSVSGQPQHF
d_call: TRBD1; v_call: TRBV7-9; clone_size: many; j_call: TRBJ2-7; cdr3_nt: TGTGCACCCAGAGAGGGGGACAGGGCTGTACGCGAGCAGTACTTC; cdr3_aa: CAPREGDRAVREQYF
d_call: .; v_call: TRBV11-2; clone_size: many; j_call: TRBJ2-1; cdr3_nt: TGTGCCAGCAGCCAGCAGGTTCAGTTCTTC; cdr3_aa: CASSQQVQFF
d_call: TRBD2; v_call: TRBV10-1; clone_size: .; j_call: TRBJ2-2; cdr3_nt: TGCGCCAACAGCCGGACTAGTGGGGCCGGGGAGCTGTTTTTT; cdr3_aa: CANSRTSGAGELFF
d_call: TRBD2; v_call: TRBV7-9; clone_size: .; j_call: TRBJ2-3; cdr3_nt: TGTGCCAGCAGCTTAGGTACTAGCGGGAGTACCAATACGCAGTATTTT; cdr3_aa: CASSLGTSGSTNTQYF
d_call: .; v_call: TRBV20-1; clone_size: .; j_call: TRBJ1-1; cdr3_nt: TGCAGTGCTAGTACTCCAGAATGGAACACTGAAGCTTTCTTT; cdr3_aa: CSASTPEWNTEAFF
d_call: .; v_call: TRBV6-1; clone_size: many; j_call: TRBJ1-1; cdr3_nt: TGTGCCAGCAGTCTTCAGGAGGACACTGAAGCTTTCTTT; cdr3_aa: CASSLQEDTEAFF
d_call: .; v_call: TRBV7-2; clone_size: many; j_call: TRBJ2-2; cdr3_nt: TGTGCCAGCAGCTTAATGGGCAGGAGCTACACCGGGGAGCTGTTTTTT; cdr3_aa: CASSLMGRSYTGELFF
d_call: .; v_call: TRBV6-5; clone_size: .; j_call: TRBJ1-2; cdr3_nt: TGTGCCAGCAGTTACTTGGGCGCAGGGGCTAACTATGGCTACACCTTC; cdr3_aa: CASSYLGAGANYGYTF
d_call: .; v_call: TRBV2; clone_size: many; j_call: TRBJ1-5; cdr3_nt: TGTGCCAGCAGTGAAGCAGGGGCCGGCAGTCAGCCCCAGCATTTT; cdr3_aa: CASSEAGAGSQPQHF
d_call: .; v_call: TRBV28; clone_size: few; j_call: TRBJ1-5; cdr3_nt: TGTGCCAGCAGGAAGGCCCGGCGGGGCAGAGTGGGCAATCAGCCCCAGCATTTT; cdr3_aa: CASRKARRGRVGNQPQHF
d_call: .; v_call: TRBV20-1; clone_size: many; j_call: TRBJ2-7; cdr3_nt: TGCAGTGCTAGAGAGCGTACCCAGGTTTACGAGCAGTACTTC; cdr3_aa: CSARERTQVYEQYF
d_call: .; v_call: TRBV4-1; clone_size: few; j_call: TRBJ1-5; cdr3_nt: TGCGCCAGCAGCCAAGATAGATCTCCCGGAGGTCAGCCCCAGCATTTT; cdr3_aa: CASSQDRSPGGQPQHF
d_call: .; v_call: TRBV6-1; clone_size: few; j_call: TRBJ1-2; cdr3_nt: TGTGCCAGCAGTGTGGGGGGGGCTCGGTCCGGCTACACCTTC; cdr3_aa: CASSVGGARSGYTF
d_call: .; v_call: TRBV6-1; clone_size: many; j_call: TRBJ1-1; cdr3_nt: TGTGCCAGCAGTCCCTGGGCCGACCGAAACACTGAAGCTTTCTTT; cdr3_aa: CASSPWADRNTEAFF
d_call: TRBD1; v_call: TRBV2; clone_size: many; j_call: TRBJ1-2; cdr3_nt: TGTGCCAGCAGTAGACAGGGGGCTAACTATGGCTACACCTTC; cdr3_aa: CASSRQGANYGYTF
d_call: TRBD2; v_call: TRBV27; clone_size: many; j_call: TRBJ2-7; cdr3_nt: TGTGCCAGCAGTCTTACTAGCGTCTACGAGCAGTACTTC; cdr3_aa: CASSLTSVYEQYF
d_call: .; v_call: TRBV24-1; clone_size: many; j_call: TRBJ2-1; cdr3_nt: TGTGCCACTTCTGCGGGGCGTAGAGAGCAGTTCTTC; cdr3_aa: CATSAGRREQFF
d_call: TRBD2; v_call: TRBV27; clone_size: few; j_call: TRBJ2-7; cdr3_nt: TGTGCCAGCAGTTTCTCCAGCGGGACCTACGAGCAGTACTTC; cdr3_aa: CASSFSSGTYEQYF
d_call: TRBD1; v_call: TRBV5-1; clone_size: few; j_call: TRBJ2-1; cdr3_nt: TGCGCCAACAGCTTAAGGACAGGGCCCAATGAGCAGTTCTTC; cdr3_aa: CANSLRTGPNEQFF
d_call: TRBD2; v_call: TRBV6-1; clone_size: many; j_call: TRBJ2-7; cdr3_nt: TGTGCCAGCAGTCGACTAGCGGAGGGCTACGAGCAGTACTTC; cdr3_aa: CASSRLAEGYEQYF
d_call: TRBD2; v_call: TRBV29-1; clone_size: few; j_call: TRBJ2-3; cdr3_nt: TGCAGCGTTGAAGACAGCGGGGGGAGACTCCAACGAGATACGCAGTATTTT; cdr3_aa: CSVEDSGGRLQRDTQYF
d_call: .; v_call: TRBV30; clone_size: many; j_call: TRBJ2-1; cdr3_nt: TGTGCCTGGAGTGTAGGGCTGAACAATGAGCAGTTCTTC; cdr3_aa: CAWSVGLNNEQFF
d_call: .; v_call: TRBV3-1; clone_size: many; j_call: TRBJ1-5; cdr3_nt: TGTGCCAGCAGCCAAGGACACGAGAATCAGCCCCAGCATTTT; cdr3_aa: CASSQGHENQPQHF
d_call: .; v_call: TRBV2; clone_size: few; j_call: TRBJ1-3; cdr3_nt: TGTGCCAGCAGGGATACCAGGGCTCTTGGAAACACCATATATTTT; cdr3_aa: CASRDTRALGNTIYF
d_call: .; v_call: TRBV24-1; clone_size: few; j_call: TRBJ2-2; cdr3_nt: TGTGCCACTCGCCGGGGGACCAACACCGGGGAGCTGTTTTTT; cdr3_aa: CATRRGTNTGELFF
d_call: .; v_call: TRBV30; clone_size: many; j_call: TRBJ2-7; cdr3_nt: TGTGCCTGGGGAACGGGGACCGAGCAGTACTTC; cdr3_aa: CAWGTGTEQYF
d_call: TRBD1; v_call: TRBV19; clone_size: few; j_call: TRBJ1-5; cdr3_nt: TGTGCCAGTAGCAGGACAGGGGTCCAGCCCCAGCATTTT; cdr3_aa: CASSRTGVQPQHF
d_call: .; v_call: TRBV10-3; clone_size: few; j_call: TRBJ1-2; cdr3_nt: TGTGCCATCAGTGAGATAGGTGGCTACACCTTC; cdr3_aa: CAISEIGGYTF
d_call: TRBD2; v_call: TRBV12-3/TRBV12-4; clone_size: many; j_call: TRBJ2-1; cdr3_nt: TGTGCCAGCAGCGAGTCGGCTAGCGGGAGGGCCCAGTTCTTC; cdr3_aa: CASSESASGRAQFF